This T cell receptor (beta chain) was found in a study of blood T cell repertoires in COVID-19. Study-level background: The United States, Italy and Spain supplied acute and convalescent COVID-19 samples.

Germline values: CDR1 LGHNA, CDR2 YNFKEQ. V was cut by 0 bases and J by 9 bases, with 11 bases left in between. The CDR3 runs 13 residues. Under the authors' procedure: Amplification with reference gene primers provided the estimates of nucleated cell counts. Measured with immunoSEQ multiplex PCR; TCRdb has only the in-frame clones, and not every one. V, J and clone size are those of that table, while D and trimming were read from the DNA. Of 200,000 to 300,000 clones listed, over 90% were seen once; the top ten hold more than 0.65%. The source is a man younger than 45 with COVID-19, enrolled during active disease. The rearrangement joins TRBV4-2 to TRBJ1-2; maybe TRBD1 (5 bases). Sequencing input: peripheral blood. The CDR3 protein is CASSQEGQDSYTF. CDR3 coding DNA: TGTGCCAGCAGCCAAGAGGGGCAGGACAGCTACACCTTC.